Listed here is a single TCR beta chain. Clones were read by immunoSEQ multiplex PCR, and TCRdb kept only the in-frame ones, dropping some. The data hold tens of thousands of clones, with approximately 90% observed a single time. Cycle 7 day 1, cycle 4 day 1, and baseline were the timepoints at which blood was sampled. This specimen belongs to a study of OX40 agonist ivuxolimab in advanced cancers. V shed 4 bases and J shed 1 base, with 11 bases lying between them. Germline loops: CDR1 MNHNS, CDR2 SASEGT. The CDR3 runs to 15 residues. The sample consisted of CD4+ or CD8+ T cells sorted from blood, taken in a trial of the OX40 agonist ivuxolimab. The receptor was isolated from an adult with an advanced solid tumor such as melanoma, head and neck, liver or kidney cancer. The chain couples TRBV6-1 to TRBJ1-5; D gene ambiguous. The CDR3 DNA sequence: TGTGCCAGCAGTGGCAGACACGGAAGCAATCAGCCCCAGCATTTT. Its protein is CASSGRHGSNQPQHF.